The clone carrying this TCR beta chain was seen only once. This sample stems from a study of blood T cell repertoires in COVID-19. As for the study in general: Samples of COVID-19 (acute and convalescent) were obtained from the United States, Italy and Spain. In each case, the material was cDNA or gDNA derived from T cells, B-cell-depleted T cells, or PBMCs.

V gave up 2 bases and J gave up 5 bases, with 21 bases separating them. CDR3 length: 17 residues. CDR1 and CDR2 from the germline V gene are SGHTA and FQGTGA. Source study methods: Nucleated cell counts were estimated from reference gene primer amplification. Libraries were prepared by immunoSEQ multiplex PCR; TCRdb keeps only in-frame clonotypes and omits some of them. D and trimming were read from the DNA, whereas the V and J calls and clone size are those reported in that table. The sample includes 95,000 to 110,000 clones, about 89% of them seen just once. Sequencing was carried out using peripheral blood. The genes are TRBV7-3 and TRBJ1-2, with D perhaps matching TRBD1 (5 bases). This TCR was sampled from a woman under 40 with acute or convalescent COVID-19. The CDR3: CASSLRQMETSVYGYTF. The CDR3 DNA reads as TGTGCCAGCAGCTTACGACAGATGGAGACATCGGTGTATGGCTACACCTTC. Combining the CDR3 with reference TRBV7-3 and TRBJ1-2 gives the whole variable domain GAGVSQTPSNKVTEKGKYVELRCDPISGHTALYWYRQSLGQGPEFLIYFQGTGAADDSGLPNDRFFAVRPEGSVSTLKIQRTERGDSAVYLCASSLRQMETSVYGYTFGSGTRLTVV.